These 31 T cell receptor beta chains were all obtained from the same sample, sequenced in a study of long-term antiretroviral therapy in people with HIV. It was version v3.0 of the immunoSEQ assay that was run at survey level. Using immunoSEQ multiplex PCR, the repertoire was profiled, and TCRdb retains in-frame clones only, with some absent. The data contain tens of thousands of clones, around 87% of them seen just once; the ten biggest clones take up 3% to 4%. Sequences were derived from unsorted PBMCs, sampled roughly 2.5 years after starting antiretroviral therapy. The receptors were sampled from a woman aged 50 to 65 with HIV.

The rearrangement joins TRBV5-1 to TRBJ2-7; 8 bases fit TRBD1. V shed 2 bases, J shed 5 bases, and the junction held 6 bases outside the gene matches. The CDR3 is 14 amino acids. Germline CDR1 reads SGHRS; CDR2 reads YFSETQ. This chain's CDR3 is CASSLQGVSDEQYF. As DNA, the CDR3 is TGCGCCAGCAGCTTACAGGGGGTGTCGGACGAGCAGTACTTC.

The V and J genes are TRBV18 and TRBJ2-5; D tentatively reads TRBD1 or TRBD2 (5 bases each). The CDR3 is 14 amino acids. Germline values: CDR1 KGHSH, CDR2 LQKENI. The V end lost 3 bases, the J end lost 1 base, and 9 bases lay between the germline ends. CDR3 nucleotides: TGTGCCAGCTCACCCCAGGGAGTCCAAGAGACCCAGTACTTC. It encodes CASSPQGVQETQYF.

For this clone: This CDR3 is also generated by other DNA sequences in the sample. The V and J genes are TRBV6-5 and TRBJ2-3; the D is unclear. The V and J ends lost 1 base and 0 bases respectively, with 2 bases between them. Germline-derived CDR1 and CDR2 are MNHEY and SVGAGI. The CDR3 sequence is 13 residues long. The CDR3 bases are TGTGCCAGCAGTTACTACAGCACAGATACGCAGTATTTT. Its translation: CASSYYSTDTQYF.

This clone was recorded a few times. The chain carries TRBV6-1 and TRBJ1-2, with 7 nucleotides matching TRBD1. After removal of 4 bases from V and 4 bases from J, the junction contained 6 bases not matched to a gene. The length of the CDR3 is 14 residues. Germline assignment: CDR1 MNHNS and CDR2 SASEGT. The CDR3 nucleotides are TGTGCCAGCAGTGTCCACGGGACAGCCTATGGCTACACCTTC. Encoded protein: CASSVHGTAYGYTF.

This chain's CDR3 is CASSLGEAGTSGRWVETQYF. CDR3 nucleotides: TGTGCCAGCAGCTTAGGGGAGGCTGGGACTAGCGGGAGATGGGTCGAGACCCAGTACTTC. This rearrangement joins TRBV7-8 to TRBJ2-5; 14 nucleotides agree with TRBD2. Trimming took 1 base from V and 5 from J; bases not matched to a gene: 15. Germline V gene lookup returns CDR1 SGHVS and CDR2 FQNEAQ. CDR3 size: 20 residues.

This chain connects TRBV11-2 to TRBJ2-7, with D perhaps matching TRBD1 (6 bases). Trimming took off 0 bases at V and 0 bases at J, with 12 bases between the two ends. CDR3 length: 16 residues. Germline loops: CDR1 SGHAT, CDR2 FQNNGV. The CDR3: CASSLETGAPSYEQYF. CDR3 bases: TGTGCCAGCAGCTTAGAGACAGGCGCTCCCTCCTACGAGCAGTACTTC.

With respect to this clone: Compared with germline, one end of the junction differs, possibly owing to a read error. The chain combines TRBV7-9 with TRBJ2-7, with D maybe TRBD2 (5 bases). The V gene's germline CDR1 is SEHNR and CDR2 FQNEAQ (reference sequence). The CDR3 covers 12 residues. The CDR3 sequence is CASSPDTRVKIF. In nucleotides, the CDR3 is TGTGCCAGCAGCCCCGATACGAGGGTTAAGATTTTC. The whole variable domain, remainder taken from reference TRBV7-9 and TRBJ2-7, is DTGVSQNPRHKITKRGQNVTFRCDPISEHNRLYWYRQTLGQGPEFLTYFQNEAQLEKSRLLSDRFSAERPKGSFSTLEIQRTEQGDSAMYLCASSPDTRVKIFGPGTRLTVT.

The chain recombines TRBV4-1 with TRBJ2-3; the D is unclear. V lost 3 bases to trimming and J lost 0 bases, with 10 bases between them. Germline V CDR1 and CDR2: MGHRA, YSYEKL. This CDR3 region has 15 residues. CDR3 bases: TGCGCCAGCAGCCAGTTAGCAGCTAGCACAGATACGCAGTATTTT. It yields the protein CASSQLAASTDTQYF.

This clone has a single count. V gene TRBV6-6 combines with J gene TRBJ1-5, with D unclear. This CDR3 contains 13 residues. V was trimmed by 6 bases and J by 4 bases, leaving 10 bases between them. In germline, CDR1 is MNHNY, CDR2 SVGAGI (reference sequence). CDR3 bases: TGTGCCAGCAGCTCGGGCGGTAATCAGCCCCAGCATTTT. Its protein product is CASSSGGNQPQHF.

V usage is TRBV5-8 and J usage is TRBJ2-2; D gene ambiguous. V shed 4 bases and J shed 3 bases, with 4 bases lying between them. Germline CDR1 SGHTS, CDR2 YDEGEE. The CDR3 sequence is 12 residues long. CDR3 bases: TGTGCCAGCAGCGGTGACACCGGGGAGCTGTTTTTT. This translates into CASSGDTGELFF.

This sequence joins TRBV11-2 and TRBJ1-2; maybe TRBD1 (5 bases). This CDR3 has 13 residues. Germline lookup yields CDR1 SGHAT and CDR2 FQNNGV. V was shortened by 5 bases and J by 2 bases, with 9 bases between the two germline ends. In DNA form, the CDR3 reads TGTGCCAGCAGCCCCGGACAAAACTATGGCTACACCTTC. This sequence encodes CASSPGQNYGYTF.

The V call is TRBV7-8, the J call TRBJ1-3; D call uncertain. Germline CDR1 reads SGHVS; CDR2 reads FQNEAQ. Trimming took off 3 bases at V and 3 bases at J, with 9 bases between the two ends. CDR3 length equals 14 residues. The CDR3 loop reads CASSLARGGNTIYF. Written as DNA, the CDR3 is TGTGCCAGCAGCTTGGCCCGAGGTGGAAACACCATATATTTT.

The chain combines TRBV28 with TRBJ2-2, with 12 bases lining up with TRBD1. The V gene's germline CDR1 is MDHEN and CDR2 SYDVKM. The CDR3 is made up of 16 amino acids. The J segment lost 6 bases and the V segment lost 5 bases, leaving 7 bases of the junction unmatched. The CDR3 sequence is CASSVPGQGAAGELFF. The DNA for the CDR3 is TGTGCCAGCAGTGTACCGGGACAGGGGGCCGCCGGGGAGCTGTTTTTT.

This clone was found once. This chain joins TRBV6-6 and TRBJ1-1; D is ambiguous. The CDR3 spans 13 residues. Germline loops: CDR1 MNHNY, CDR2 SVGAGI (reference sequence). V shed 2 bases and J shed 0 bases, with 4 bases lying between them. As DNA, the CDR3 is TGTGCCAGCAGTTACAGGGTGAACACTGAAGCTTTCTTT. Residues: CASSYRVNTEAFF.

The V call is TRBV5-1, the J call TRBJ2-1; D call uncertain. The CDR3 covers 13 residues. V was trimmed by 6 bases and J by 4 bases, leaving 11 bases between them. CDR1 and CDR2 from the germline V gene are SGHRS and YFSETQ. The CDR3 region has the DNA TGCGCCAGCACTGCGATGGAGTACAATGAGCAGTTCTTC. It yields the protein CASTAMEYNEQFF. Filled out from reference TRBV5-1 and TRBJ2-1, the complete variable domain reads KAGVTQTPRYLIKTRGQQVTLSCSPISGHRSVSWYQQTPGQGLQFLFEYFSETQRNKGNFPGRFSGRQFSNSRSEMNVSTLELGDSALYLCASTAMEYNEQFFGPGTRLTVL.

V and J are TRBV19 and TRBJ2-7, with D perhaps being TRBD1 or TRBD2 (5 bases each). CDR1 LNHDA and CDR2 SQIVND come from the germline V gene (reference sequence). The CDR3 loop spans 14 amino acids. Trimming left V 5 bases short and J 2 bases short, with 13 bases between. CDR3 residues: CASSAPGRTYEQYF. The CDR3 DNA follows: TGTGCCAGTAGTGCACCGGGACGAACCTACGAGCAGTACTTC. The full variable domain, its missing parts supplied by reference TRBV19 and TRBJ2-7, is DGGITQSPKYLFRKEGQNVTLSCEQNLNHDAMYWYRQDPGQGLRLIYYSQIVNDFQKGDIAEGYSVSREKKESFPLTVTSAQKNPTAFYLCASSAPGRTYEQYFGPGTRLTVT.

This clone was seen just once. The V call is TRBV21-1, the J call TRBJ1-5. TRBV21-1 is classified as a pseudogene. This CDR3 has 18 residues. CDR3: CASSKSVDGGYSNQPQHF. The CDR3 DNA follows: TGTGCCAGCAGCAAGTCTGTTGACGGAGGATATAGCAATCAGCCCCAGCATTTT.

The chain recombines TRBV27 with TRBJ2-1; TRBD2 aligns across 7 bases. CDR3 size: 14 residues. CDR1 MNHEY and CDR2 SMNVEV come from the germline V gene (reference sequence). V trimming: 5 bases; J trimming: 3 bases; junction bases outside the gene matches: 4. CDR3 loop: CASSPTSRYNEQFF. The CDR3 bases are TGTGCCAGCAGTCCGACTAGCCGCTACAATGAGCAGTTCTTC.

V is TRBV18 and J is TRBJ2-6, with 11 bases that match TRBD1. Germline V lookup: CDR1 KGHSH, CDR2 LQKENI. The junction had 6 bases not matched to a gene; V was cut back by 2 bases and J by 0 bases. The CDR3 totals 19 residues. CDR3 protein: CASSPTGQGAFSGANVLTF. DNA for the CDR3: TGTGCCAGCTCACCAACTGGACAGGGGGCGTTCTCTGGGGCCAACGTCCTGACTTTC.

This clone came up a few times. This chain uses TRBV7-9 with TRBJ1-2; tentatively, D is TRBD1 (6 bases). The germline CDR1 and CDR2 sequences are SEHNR and FQNEAQ (reference sequence). The germline V and J ends were trimmed by 1 base and 1 base, with 7 bases remaining between them. The CDR3 contains 14 residues. This chain's CDR3 is CASSLEDSNYGYTF. The CDR3 region has the DNA TGTGCCAGCAGCTTAGAGGACAGTAACTATGGCTACACCTTC.

This clone occurred a few times. This rearrangement joins TRBV10-1 to TRBJ2-7; D gene uncertain. V was clipped by 11 bases and J by 4 bases, with 3 bases between them. The CDR3 has 8 amino acids. Germline CDR1 is WNHNN and CDR2 is SYGVQD (reference sequence). The CDR3 region has the DNA TGCGCCGGATACGAGCAGTACTTC. Translated: CAGYEQYF.

This clone has just one count. V gene TRBV11-1 combines with J gene TRBJ1-3; maybe TRBD1 (5 bases). Germline values: CDR1 SGHAT, CDR2 FQDESV (reference sequence). V dropped 4 bases and J dropped 6 bases, with 16 bases sitting between them. The CDR3 runs 15 residues. CDR3 sequence reads: CASSWTRDPENTIYF. CDR3 DNA sequence: TGTGCCAGCAGCTGGACCCGGGACCCAGAAAACACCATATATTTT.

This chain links TRBV9 with TRBJ2-5, with 12 bases fitting TRBD2. The trim removed 4 bases at V and 4 bases at J, leaving 5 bases unmatched. Germline lookup yields CDR1 SGDLS and CDR2 YYNGEE. CDR3 length: 15 amino acids. DNA for the CDR3: TGTGCCAGCAGCACCCGACTAGCGGGAGTAGAGACCCAGTACTTC. Protein sequence: CASSTRLAGVETQYF.

This rearrangement joins TRBV5-6 to TRBJ2-2; no reliable D call. Germline-derived CDR1 and CDR2 are SGHDT and YYEEEE. The CDR3 extends over 14 amino acids. Trimming took 2 bases from V and 1 from J, leaving 6 bases between them. CDR3 sequence reads: CASSLGRNTGELFF. The CDR3 region has the DNA TGTGCCAGCAGCTTAGGTCGGAACACCGGGGAGCTGTTTTTT.

This chain links TRBV18 with TRBJ2-3; D unclear. The CDR3 length is 15 residues. Germline assignment: CDR1 KGHSH and CDR2 LQKENI. V gave up 4 bases and J gave up 2 bases, with 13 bases separating them. This CDR3 is CASSLNALYTDTQYF. DNA for the CDR3: TGTGCCAGCTCACTGAACGCCTTGTACACAGATACGCAGTATTTT.

V gene TRBV29-1 combines with J gene TRBJ2-3; 8 bases align to TRBD2. Trimming took 3 bases from V and 6 from J; bases not matched to a gene: 5. Germline CDR1 SQVTM, CDR2 ANQGSEA. This CDR3 has 13 amino acids. DNA for the CDR3: TGCAGCGTTGACCCCCCGGGGGGGGATACGCAGTATTTT. This translates into CSVDPPGGDTQYF.

This chain connects TRBV5-4 to TRBJ2-3, with D possibly matching TRBD1 (5 bases). The CDR3 consists of 14 residues. The germline CDR1 and CDR2 sequences are SGHNT and YYREEE (reference sequence). The V and J ends lost 1 base and 5 bases respectively, with 11 bases between them. The CDR3 protein is CASSLQGWVDTQYF. CDR3 nucleotide sequence: TGTGCCAGCAGCTTGCAGGGCTGGGTAGATACGCAGTATTTT.

This clone was observed a handful of times. The chain couples TRBV18 to TRBJ1-3; no definite D call. Germline lookup yields CDR1 KGHSH and CDR2 LQKENI. The CDR3 is 11 residues long. The germline V and J ends were trimmed by 3 bases and 7 bases, with 4 bases remaining between them. The CDR3, as DNA: TGTGCCAGCTCACCTGAGAACACCATATATTTT. The encoded protein is CASSPENTIYF.

The V call is TRBV18, the J call TRBJ2-1; D uncertain. The V gene's germline CDR1 is KGHSH and CDR2 LQKENI. This CDR3 spans 14 amino acids. The germline V and J ends were trimmed by 0 bases and 8 bases, with 11 bases remaining between them. The CDR3 sequence: CASSPPLQLDEQFF. The CDR3 bases are TGTGCCAGCTCACCACCGTTGCAGCTGGATGAGCAGTTCTTC.

The gene calls are TRBV19 and TRBJ1-1; TRBD1 matches at 9 bases. Germline lookup yields CDR1 LNHDA and CDR2 SQIVND (reference sequence). V lost 3 bases and J lost 6; bases outside the gene matches: 5. This CDR3 is built from 14 residues. The DNA of the CDR3 is TGTGCCAGTAGTATCGGGACAGGGTTGCCTGAAGCTTTCTTT. Amino acid sequence: CASSIGTGLPEAFF.

The genes are TRBV6-5 and TRBJ2-7, with TRBD1 as a possible D gene (6 bases). V lost 4 bases to trimming and J lost 4 bases, with 8 bases between them. CDR3 length equals 12 residues. In germline, CDR1 is MNHEY, CDR2 SVGAGI. The CDR3 DNA is TGTGCCAGCAGTTTACAGGGTTACGAGCAGTACTTC. Its translation is CASSLQGYEQYF.